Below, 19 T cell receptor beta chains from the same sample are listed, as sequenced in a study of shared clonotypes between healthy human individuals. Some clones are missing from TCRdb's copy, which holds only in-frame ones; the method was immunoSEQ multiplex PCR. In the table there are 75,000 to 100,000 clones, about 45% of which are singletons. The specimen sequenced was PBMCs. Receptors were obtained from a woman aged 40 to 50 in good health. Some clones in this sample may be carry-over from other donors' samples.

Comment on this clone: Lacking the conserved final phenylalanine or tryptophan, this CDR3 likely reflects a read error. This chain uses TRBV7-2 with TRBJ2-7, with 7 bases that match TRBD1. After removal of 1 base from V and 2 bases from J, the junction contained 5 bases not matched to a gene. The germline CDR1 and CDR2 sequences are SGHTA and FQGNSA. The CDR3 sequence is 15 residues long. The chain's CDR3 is CASSLEAGGPYEQYS. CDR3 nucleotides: TGTGCCAGCAGCTTAGAAGCAGGGGGACCCTACGAGCAGTACTCC.

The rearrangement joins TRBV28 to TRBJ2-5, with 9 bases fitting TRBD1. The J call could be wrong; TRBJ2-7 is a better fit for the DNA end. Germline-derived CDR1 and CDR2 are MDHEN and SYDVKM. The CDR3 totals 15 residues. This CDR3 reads CASSPGQGPRGEQYF. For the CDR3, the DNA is TGTGCCAGCAGTCCCGGACAGGGGCCTCGGGGCGAGCAGTACTTC.

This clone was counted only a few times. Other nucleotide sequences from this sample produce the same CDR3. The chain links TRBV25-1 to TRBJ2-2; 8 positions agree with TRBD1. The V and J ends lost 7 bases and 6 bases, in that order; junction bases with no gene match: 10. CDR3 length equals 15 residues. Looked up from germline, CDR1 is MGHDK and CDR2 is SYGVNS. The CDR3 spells CASTRGQDPAGELFF. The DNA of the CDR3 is TGTGCCAGCACCCGGGGACAGGACCCGGCCGGGGAGCTGTTTTTT.

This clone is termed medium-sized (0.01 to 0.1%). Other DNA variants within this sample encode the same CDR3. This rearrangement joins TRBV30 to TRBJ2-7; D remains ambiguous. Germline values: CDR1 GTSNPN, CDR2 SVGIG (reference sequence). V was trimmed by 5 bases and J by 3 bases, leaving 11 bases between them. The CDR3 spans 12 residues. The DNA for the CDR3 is TGTGCCTGGTCGCAGGACCGCTACGAGCAGTACTTC. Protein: CAWSQDRYEQYF.

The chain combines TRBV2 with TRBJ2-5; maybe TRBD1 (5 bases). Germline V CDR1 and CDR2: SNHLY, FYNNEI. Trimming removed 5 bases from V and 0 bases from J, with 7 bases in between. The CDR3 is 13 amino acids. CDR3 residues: CASSSGYQETQYF. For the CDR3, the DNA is TGTGCCAGCAGTTCAGGGTACCAAGAGACCCAGTACTTC.

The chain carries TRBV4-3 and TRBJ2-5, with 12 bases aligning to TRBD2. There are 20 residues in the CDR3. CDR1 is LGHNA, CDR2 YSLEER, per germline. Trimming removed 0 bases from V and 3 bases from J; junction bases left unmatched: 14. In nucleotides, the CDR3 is TGCGCCAGCAGCCAAGATCCGCCGGGACTAGCGGGCTTTGGTAAAGAGACCCAGTACTTC. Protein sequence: CASSQDPPGLAGFGKETQYF.

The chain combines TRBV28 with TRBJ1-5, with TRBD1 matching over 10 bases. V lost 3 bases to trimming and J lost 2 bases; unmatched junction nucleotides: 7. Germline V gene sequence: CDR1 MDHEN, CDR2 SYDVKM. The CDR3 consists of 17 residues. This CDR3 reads CASSLRQGASGNQPQHF. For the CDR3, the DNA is TGTGCCAGCAGTTTGAGACAGGGGGCAAGTGGCAATCAGCCCCAGCATTTT.

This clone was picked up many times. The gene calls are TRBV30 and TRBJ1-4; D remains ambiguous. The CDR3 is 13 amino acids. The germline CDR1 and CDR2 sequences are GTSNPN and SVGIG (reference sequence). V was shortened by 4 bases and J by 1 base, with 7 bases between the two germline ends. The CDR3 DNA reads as TGTGCCTGGATGCCGGGAACTAATGAAAAACTGTTTTTT. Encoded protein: CAWMPGTNEKLFF.

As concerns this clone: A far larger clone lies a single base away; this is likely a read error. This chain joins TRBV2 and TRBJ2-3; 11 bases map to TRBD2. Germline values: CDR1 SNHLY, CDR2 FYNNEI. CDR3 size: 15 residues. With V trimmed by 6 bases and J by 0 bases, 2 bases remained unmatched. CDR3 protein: CASSWTSGSTDTQYF. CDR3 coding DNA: TGTGCCAGCAGCTGGACTAGCGGGAGCACAGATACGCAGTATTTT.

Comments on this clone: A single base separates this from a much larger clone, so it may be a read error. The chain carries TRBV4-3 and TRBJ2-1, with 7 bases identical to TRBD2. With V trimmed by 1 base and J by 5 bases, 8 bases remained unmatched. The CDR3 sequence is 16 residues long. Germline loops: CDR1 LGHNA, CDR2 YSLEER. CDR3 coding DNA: TGCGCCAGCAGCCAAGGGTTGGCGGGGGAAGACAATGAGCAGTTCTTC. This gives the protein CASSQGLAGEDNEQFF.

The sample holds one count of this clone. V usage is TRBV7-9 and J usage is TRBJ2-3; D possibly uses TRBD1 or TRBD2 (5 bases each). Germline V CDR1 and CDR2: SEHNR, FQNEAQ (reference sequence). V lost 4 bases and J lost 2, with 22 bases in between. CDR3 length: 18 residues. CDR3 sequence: CASSSPFGVGGITDTQYF. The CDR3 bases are TGTGCCAGCAGCTCCCCCTTTGGTGTTGGGGGAATCACAGATACGCAGTATTTT.

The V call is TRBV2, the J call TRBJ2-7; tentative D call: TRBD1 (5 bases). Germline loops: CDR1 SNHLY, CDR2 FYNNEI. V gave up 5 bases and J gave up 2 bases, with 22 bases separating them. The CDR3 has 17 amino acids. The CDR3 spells CASSYSKGFRHPYEQYF. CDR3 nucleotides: TGTGCCAGCAGTTACTCGAAGGGGTTTAGGCACCCCTACGAGCAGTACTTC.

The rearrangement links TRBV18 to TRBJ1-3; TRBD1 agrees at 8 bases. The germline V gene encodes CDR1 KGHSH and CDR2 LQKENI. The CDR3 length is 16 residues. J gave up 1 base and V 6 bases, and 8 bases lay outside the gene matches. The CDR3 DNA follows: TGTGCCAGCTCCCAAGGACAGGGTGGTTCTGGAAACACCATATATTTT. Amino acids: CASSQGQGGSGNTIYF.

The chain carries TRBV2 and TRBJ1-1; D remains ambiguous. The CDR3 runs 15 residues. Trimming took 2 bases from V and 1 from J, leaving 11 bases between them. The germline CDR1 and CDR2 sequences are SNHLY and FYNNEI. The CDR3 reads CASSEYQVSNTEAFF. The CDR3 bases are TGTGCCAGCAGTGAATATCAGGTGTCGAACACTGAAGCTTTCTTT.

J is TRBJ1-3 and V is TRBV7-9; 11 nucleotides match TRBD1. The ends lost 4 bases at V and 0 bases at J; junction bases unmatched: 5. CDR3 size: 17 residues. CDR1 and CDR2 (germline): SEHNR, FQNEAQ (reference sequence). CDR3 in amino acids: CASSYGTGGNSGNTIYF. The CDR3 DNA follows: TGTGCCAGCAGCTACGGGACAGGGGGGAACTCTGGAAACACCATATATTTT. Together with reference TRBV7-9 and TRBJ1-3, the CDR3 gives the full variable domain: DTGVSQNPRHKITKRGQNVTFRCDPISEHNRLYWYRQTLGQGPEFLTYFQNEAQLEKSRLLSDRFSAERPKGSFSTLEIQRTEQGDSAMYLCASSYGTGGNSGNTIYFGEGSWLTVV.

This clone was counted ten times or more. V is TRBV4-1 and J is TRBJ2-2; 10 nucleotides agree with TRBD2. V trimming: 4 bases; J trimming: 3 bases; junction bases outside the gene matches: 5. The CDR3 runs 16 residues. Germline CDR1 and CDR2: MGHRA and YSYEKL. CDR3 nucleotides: TGCGCCAGCAGCCCCACTAGCGGGATAGACACCGGGGAGCTGTTTTTT. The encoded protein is CASSPTSGIDTGELFF.

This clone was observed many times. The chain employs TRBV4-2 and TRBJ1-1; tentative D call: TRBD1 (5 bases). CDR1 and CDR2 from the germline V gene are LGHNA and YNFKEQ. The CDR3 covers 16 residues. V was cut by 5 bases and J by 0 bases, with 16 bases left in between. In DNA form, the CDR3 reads TGTGCCAGCAGCAATCCTCCGACAGATCTGAACACTGAAGCTTTCTTT. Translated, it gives CASSNPPTDLNTEAFF.

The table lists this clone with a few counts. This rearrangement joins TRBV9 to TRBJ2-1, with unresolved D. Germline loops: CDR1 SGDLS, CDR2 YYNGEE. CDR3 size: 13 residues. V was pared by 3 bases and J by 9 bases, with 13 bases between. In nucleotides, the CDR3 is TGTGCCAGCAGCGGACCCGACTTAATTGAGCAGTTCTTC. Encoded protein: CASSGPDLIEQFF.

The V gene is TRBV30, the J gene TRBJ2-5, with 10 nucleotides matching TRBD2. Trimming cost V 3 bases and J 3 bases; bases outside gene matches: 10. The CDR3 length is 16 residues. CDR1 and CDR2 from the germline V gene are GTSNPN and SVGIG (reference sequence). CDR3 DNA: TGTGCCTGGAGCCAAGCGGGAGGGCCAGGAGAAGAGACCCAGTACTTC. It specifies CAWSQAGGPGEETQYF.